Given below is one T cell receptor beta chain in context. There is no known antigen for this receptor. Base qualities were left out, and no much larger clone turns up one base away. The Qiagen DNeasy kit was used to extract genomic DNA both from unsorted PBMCs and from the negatively selected CD4+ and CD8+ fractions. TCR beta CDR3 regions were subjected to amplification by immunoSEQ multiplex PCR with primers that anneal to V and J segments. A synthetic immune receptor repertoire was used to minimize amplification bias, and remaining bias was computationally removed after sequencing. In the authors' own workflow: Custom Python scripts were used to quantify repertoire diversity as the Shannon entropy index. Unsorted, CD4+ and CD8+ repertoires were examined separately, except in combined analyses, for which CD4+ and CD8+ sequences were merged in silico. A clone was considered expanded if an increase in frequency of at least 2-fold after treatment relative to C1D1 was found, and a pseudocount of 0.5 was applied to clones undetected at baseline. Clones with 0 or 1 copy at C1D1 were classified as singleton clones, and clones with 2 or more copies were classified as non-singleton clones. Clones expanded in unsorted samples were annotated as CD4+, CD8+ or unknown by matching protein sequences in sorted samples from the same patient. Wilcoxon tests were applied to paired samples to test diversity changes from C1D1 to C4D1. TCRdb re-hosts the immuneACCESS table, in-frame sequences only. Its copies lack some clones; in the studies checked, an unresolved V gene accounts for under half of them, and the cause for the rest is not known. D and trimming come from the DNA, and the V and J calls and clone size come from that table. This sample holds under 60,000 clones; about three quarters were observed only once. Roughly 11% of the sample comes from the top ten.

This record comes from a study of PD-1 blockade in classical Hodgkin lymphoma (dated by TCRdb to 2018 to 2020). For the study in its entirety: Nivolumab dosing was 3 mg/kg intravenously every 2 weeks, continuing until either disease progression or unacceptable toxicity. The study used CyTOF and TCR beta sequencing to define a peripheral blood immune signature of response to PD-1 blockade in classical Hodgkin lymphoma. What the work shows at the level of the full study, not this receptor alone: Baseline TCR diversity was reported to be lower in newly diagnosed patients than in healthy donors and to be lower still in relapsed/refractory patients. The study covered only a single clinical trial cohort, and the causes of the repertoire differences, possibly disease activity or prior therapy, were still not defined. Lower diversity was seen in patients whose nivolumab began less than 1 year after ASCT, and these patients were left out of later analyses so that immune reconstitution would not confound the results. Trial patients achieving complete response had baseline diversity similar to newly diagnosed patients, whereas partial responders and progressors had significantly lower diversity. By C4D1, a significant rise was seen in CD4+ TCR diversity but not in CD8+ TCR diversity (p=0.0027 vs p=0.16), and the rise was most apparent among complete responders (p=0.02).

This sample's time point label indicates: cycle 1 day 1 (C1D1), immediately before nivolumab initiation. All trial patients had relapsed after autologous stem cell transplantation, with cohorts A, B and C differing in prior brentuximab vedotin exposure. The trial cohort was composed of under 70 patients with relapsed/refractory classical Hodgkin lymphoma, for whom complete response, partial response or progressive disease was recorded as best overall response. Trial patients were treated with single-agent nivolumab in the multi-cohort phase II CheckMate 205 trial. An independent review committee assessed best overall response by applying the 2007 International Working Group response criteria. Trial PBMCs were collected just before the start of nivolumab (C1D1) and during therapy at cycle 2 day 1 and cycle 4 day 1. Peripheral blood was collected in 8 mL Vacutainer Cell Preparation Tubes, from which PBMCs were isolated by centrifugation and then cryopreserved.

Sequencing was performed on peripheral blood mononuclear cells (PBMCs), taken at baseline. This sequence originates from a human donor with classical Hodgkin lymphoma.

The nucleotide sequence is given as TGTGCCAGTAGTCCTGTCCGGGCCCCGACCTACGAGCAGTACTTC. This gives the protein CASSPVRAPTYEQYF. The rearranged segments are TRBV19 and TRBJ2-7; no D gene is confidently identified. The junction shows trimming of 5 bases on V and 2 bases on J, plus 16 bases between the germline ends. As encoded in the germline V gene (reference sequence), CDR1 is LNHDA while CDR2 is SQIVND. The CDR3 starts with the cysteine, ends with the phenylalanine, and has 15 residues. Solely the CDR3 DNA is kept, with 45 bases framed from the first base. The full variable domain, with segments outside the CDR3 supplied by the reference TRBV19 and TRBJ2-7 proteins, appears as DGGITQSPKYLFRKEGQNVTLSCEQNLNHDAMYWYRQDPGQGLRLIYYSQIVNDFQKGDIAEGYSVSREKKESFPLTVTSAQKNPTAFYLCASSPVRAPTYEQYFGPGTRLTVT.